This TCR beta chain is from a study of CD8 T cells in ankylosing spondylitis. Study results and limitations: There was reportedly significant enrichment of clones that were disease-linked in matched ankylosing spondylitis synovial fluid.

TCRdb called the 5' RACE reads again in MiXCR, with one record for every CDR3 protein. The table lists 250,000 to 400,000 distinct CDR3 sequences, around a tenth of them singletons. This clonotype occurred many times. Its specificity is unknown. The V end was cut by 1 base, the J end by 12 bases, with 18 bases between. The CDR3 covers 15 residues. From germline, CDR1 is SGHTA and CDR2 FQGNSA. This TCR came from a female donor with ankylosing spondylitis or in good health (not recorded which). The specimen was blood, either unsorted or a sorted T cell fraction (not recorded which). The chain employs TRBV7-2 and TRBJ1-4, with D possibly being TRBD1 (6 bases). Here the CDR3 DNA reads TGTGCCAGCAGCTTAGAGGACAGCCGGAGGGAGCAACTGTTTTTT. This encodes CASSLEDSRREQLFF.